These 31 T cell receptor beta chains came from one sample sequenced in a study of T cell changes during pregnancy in multiple sclerosis. Using immunoSEQ multiplex PCR, the repertoire was profiled, and TCRdb retains in-frame clones only, with some absent. The data show about 54,000 clones, 85% to 90% seen once. The material sequenced was CD4+ T cells from peripheral blood mononuclear cells, taken in the first trimester of pregnancy. The receptors shown here come from a female donor with multiple sclerosis, enrolled in a pregnancy study.

The chain carries TRBV7-6 and TRBJ2-7; maybe TRBD2 (7 bases). Trimming left V 1 base short and J 4 bases short, with 14 bases between. CDR1 is SGHVS and CDR2 is FNYEAQ in the germline V gene. This CDR3 comprises 15 residues. In nucleotides, the CDR3 is TGTGCCAGCAGCTTAGATGTGGGAGGGGGGTACGAGCAGTACTTC. Protein sequence: CASSLDVGGGYEQYF.

The chain combines TRBV9 with TRBJ1-6, with D unclear. The V gene lost 5 bases and the J gene lost 5 bases, with 11 bases spanning the gap. Germline V lookup: CDR1 SGDLS, CDR2 YYNGEE. This CDR3 contains 14 residues. CDR3 sequence (DNA): TGTGCCAGCAGTGTACGGGGAGATAATTCACCCCTCCACTTT. This sequence encodes CASSVRGDNSPLHF.

The chain has TRBV14 and TRBJ2-3, with a tentative D call TRBD1 (5 bases). The CDR3 consists of 16 residues. V lost 4 bases and J 0 bases, leaving 14 bases between the germline ends. From germline, CDR1 is SGHDN and CDR2 FVKESK. The CDR3 nucleotides read TGTGCCAGCAGCCTCTCAAGGGGAACTAGCACAGATACGCAGTATTTT. Its translation is CASSLSRGTSTDTQYF.

This chain uses TRBV6-5 with TRBJ2-7; D is ambiguous. The CDR3 loop spans 10 amino acids. V gave up 5 bases and J gave up 4 bases, with 3 bases separating them. The germline V gene encodes CDR1 MNHEY and CDR2 SVGAGI. The CDR3 loop reads CASSLYEQYF. The CDR3 nucleotides read TGTGCCAGCAGTCTATACGAGCAGTACTTC.

This chain connects TRBV2 to TRBJ2-6; TRBD1 matches 10 bases. Per the germline V gene, CDR1 is SNHLY and CDR2 is FYNNEI. This CDR3 has 17 amino acids. J gave up 4 bases and V 6 bases, and 9 bases lay outside the gene matches. The CDR3 DNA sequence: TGTGCCAGCAGGGAGACAGGGGGCCTAGCGGGGGCCAACGTCCTGACTTTC. Translated: CASRETGGLAGANVLTF.

The CDR3 sequence is CATLRTGGNQPQHF. The CDR3 coding sequence is TGTGCCACCCTTAGGACAGGGGGCAATCAGCCCCAGCATTTT. V and J are TRBV28 and TRBJ1-5; TRBD1 aligns across 9 bases. J lost 2 bases, V lost 10 bases, and 6 bases had no gene match. Per germline, CDR1 MDHEN and CDR2 SYDVKM. The CDR3 runs 14 residues. The variable domain in full, with the rest retrieved from reference TRBV28 and TRBJ1-5, is DVKVTQSSRYLVKRTGEKVFLECVQDMDHENMFWYRQDPGLGLRLIYFSYDVKMKEKGDIPEGYSVSREKKERFSLILESASTNQTSMYLCATLRTGGNQPQHFGDGTRLSIL.

This clone was seen only once. This chain uses TRBV29-1 with TRBJ2-3; 14 bases align to TRBD2. V was pared by 6 bases and J by 2 bases, with 16 bases of the junction left unmatched. The CDR3 sequence is 19 residues long. Germline V gene data show CDR1 as SQVTM and CDR2 as ANQGSEA. CDR3 residues: CSVPTSGGARGQFTDTQYF. The CDR3 nucleotides are TGCAGCGTCCCGACTAGCGGGGGGGCCCGGGGGCAGTTCACAGATACGCAGTATTTT.

This clone was found once. The CDR3 region is CASSLLPTGGAGTQMNTEAFF. CDR3 nucleotide sequence: TGTGCCAGCTCACTACTCCCGACAGGGGGCGCGGGGACCCAAATGAACACTGAAGCTTTCTTT. The V call is TRBV18, the J call TRBJ1-1, with 10 nucleotides matching TRBD1. The CDR3 spans 21 residues. The junction had 20 bases not matched to a gene; V was cut back by 4 bases and J by 0 bases. The germline gives CDR1 KGHSH, CDR2 LQKENI.

The chain has TRBV9 and TRBJ2-1, with 9 bases lining up with TRBD2. V lost 2 bases and J lost 6; bases outside the gene matches: 6. The CDR3 is 15 residues long. The germline CDR1 and CDR2 sequences are SGDLS and YYNGEE. CDR3 amino acids: CASSVSLAGLNEQFF. CDR3 DNA sequence: TGTGCCAGCAGCGTTAGCCTAGCGGGACTCAATGAGCAGTTCTTC.

The J gene is TRBJ2-3, the V gene TRBV7-2; D is possibly TRBD2 (5 bases). Deletions cut 2 bases from V and 5 bases from J, with 17 bases between. The CDR3 sequence is 16 residues long. CDR1 SGHTA and CDR2 FQGNSA come from the germline V gene. The CDR3 protein is CASSLTTGGGVDTQYF. The CDR3, as DNA: TGTGCCAGCAGCTTAACGACCGGAGGCGGCGTAGATACGCAGTATTTT.

This rearrangement joins TRBV7-9 to TRBJ1-5, with 9 nucleotides matching TRBD1. Germline V gene data show CDR1 as SEHNR and CDR2 as FQNEAQ (reference sequence). The CDR3 totals 15 residues. The trim removed 5 bases at V and 5 bases at J, leaving 7 bases unmatched. As DNA, the CDR3 is TGTGCCAGCAGCCCGGGACAGGGCGGCGATCAGCCCCAGCATTTT. Its protein is CASSPGQGGDQPQHF.

This clone has a single count. The chain is built from TRBV5-5 and TRBJ2-3; D is possibly TRBD2 (6 bases). The CDR3 loop spans 15 amino acids. Germline loops: CDR1 SGHKS, CDR2 YYEKEE (reference sequence). Trimming took 0 bases from V and 1 from J, leaving 9 bases between them. The CDR3 DNA reads as TGTGCCAGCAGCTTGGCGGGCGGGGGCACAGATACGCAGTATTTT. It is translated as CASSLAGGGTDTQYF.

V and J are TRBV12-5 and TRBJ1-2; a weak D match, TRBD1 (6 bases). With 0 bases removed from V and 6 bases from J, the gap between germline ends came to 17 bases. This CDR3 contains 16 residues. Germline loops: CDR1 LGHNT, CDR2 FRNRAP. The CDR3 is CASGLVLGQSRDGYTF. The CDR3 DNA follows: TGTGCTAGTGGTTTGGTACTCGGACAGTCGAGGGATGGCTACACCTTC.

This chain connects TRBV19 to TRBJ1-1; 8 bases fit TRBD1. Germline V CDR1 and CDR2: LNHDA, SQIVND (reference sequence). V trimming: 3 bases; J trimming: 3 bases; junction bases outside the gene matches: 3. There are 14 residues in the CDR3. The CDR3: CASSIRGPHTEAFF. The CDR3 bases are TGTGCCAGTAGTATCAGGGGGCCGCACACTGAAGCTTTCTTT.

This clone was found once. This chain links TRBV5-1 with TRBJ2-2; 8 positions match TRBD2. Per germline, CDR1 SGHRS and CDR2 YFSETQ. CDR3 length: 15 residues. V gave up 2 bases and J gave up 3 bases; unmatched junction bases: 3. The CDR3 protein is CASSFTSGYTGELFF. CDR3 in DNA: TGCGCCAGCAGCTTTACTAGCGGATACACCGGGGAGCTGTTTTTT.

V and J are TRBV5-8 and TRBJ1-4; possibly TRBD1 for D (5 bases). The V and J ends lost 4 bases and 0 bases respectively, with 13 bases between them. The CDR3 length is 16 residues. CDR1 and CDR2 (germline): SGHTS, YDEGEE. The CDR3 region is CASSLARAATNEKLFF. The CDR3 coding sequence is TGTGCCAGCAGCCTGGCCAGGGCCGCAACTAATGAAAAACTGTTTTTT.

V gene TRBV27 combines with J gene TRBJ2-1; tentative D call: TRBD2 (5 bases). The V and J ends lost 3 bases and 10 bases respectively, with 19 bases between them. The CDR3 runs to 15 residues. Germline V gene sequence: CDR1 MNHEY, CDR2 SMNVEV (reference sequence). CDR3 protein: CASSFTSSNLQEQFF. The CDR3 coding sequence is TGTGCCAGCAGTTTTACTAGTTCTAATCTTCAGGAGCAGTTCTTC.

The V gene is TRBV7-3, the J gene TRBJ2-3; 10 nucleotides agree with TRBD2. V gave up 3 bases and J gave up 3 bases; unmatched junction bases: 6. Germline loops: CDR1 SGHTA, CDR2 FQGTGA. The CDR3 is 16 residues long. The CDR3 DNA reads TGTGCCAGCAGCTTGGCTAGCGGGAGTGGTACAGATACGCAGTATTTT. Protein: CASSLASGSGTDTQYF.

This clone has just one count. This rearrangement joins TRBV13 to TRBJ2-3; TRBD2 aligns across 10 bases. V gave up 5 bases and J gave up 4 bases; unmatched junction bases: 9. From germline, CDR1 is PRHDT and CDR2 FYEKMQ (reference sequence). This CDR3 has 16 amino acids. Written as DNA, the CDR3 is TGTGCCAGCAGCGGAGCGGGGGGGCCGGTTGCAGATACGCAGTATTTT. Residues: CASSGAGGPVADTQYF.

This chain joins TRBV14 and TRBJ1-1; D is uncertain. The ends were cut back, 2 bases at V and 1 base at J, with 17 bases in the middle. This CDR3 contains 17 residues. CDR1 and CDR2 (germline): SGHDN, FVKESK. The CDR3 loop is CASSQLNKILENTEAFF. CDR3 nucleotide sequence: TGTGCCAGCAGCCAACTAAATAAAATACTTGAGAACACTGAAGCTTTCTTT.

Comments on this clone: The junction departs from the called germline gene at one end, perhaps through a read error. The chain joins TRBV2 to TRBJ1-6, with TRBD1 matching over 11 bases. The germline gives CDR1 SNHLY, CDR2 FYNNEI. This CDR3 contains 13 residues. The chain's CDR3 is CASKHGTGGNVPF. Written as DNA, the CDR3 is TGTGCCAGCAAGCACGGGACAGGGGGGAATGTGCCTTTC.

The V gene is TRBV7-2, the J gene TRBJ2-3; 10 nucleotides agree with TRBD2. V shed 9 bases, J shed 0 bases, and the junction held 12 bases outside the gene matches. CDR3 length: 17 amino acids. Germline CDR1 SGHTA, CDR2 FQGNSA. CDR3 in DNA: TGTGCCAGTTCGCATAGCGGGGGGATCCCGAGCACAGATACGCAGTATTTT. Translated, it gives CASSHSGGIPSTDTQYF.

The chain combines TRBV28 with TRBJ2-2; no reliable D call. This CDR3 region has 12 residues. Germline V gene data show CDR1 as MDHEN and CDR2 as SYDVKM. V was pared by 7 bases and J by 4 bases, with 7 bases between. The CDR3 region has the DNA TGTGCCAGCAACGCGGTCACCGGGGAGCTGTTTTTT. This translates into CASNAVTGELFF.

The chain combines TRBV27 with TRBJ2-2, with D possibly TRBD1 on 6 matching bases. Trimming pared 3 bases from V and 7 bases from J, leaving 12 bases between. This CDR3 is 14 amino acids long. Germline values: CDR1 MNHEY, CDR2 SMNVEV (reference sequence). The CDR3 here is CASSFLGADGELFF. CDR3 coding DNA: TGTGCCAGCAGTTTCTTGGGGGCAGACGGGGAGCTGTTTTTT.

The chain has TRBV11-2 and TRBJ1-2, with TRBD1 matching over 8 bases. The CDR3 sequence is 17 residues long. V was pared by 7 bases and J by 2 bases, with 15 bases of the junction left unmatched. CDR1 and CDR2 (germline): SGHAT, FQNNGV. CDR3 DNA: TGTGCCAGCACCAGATTAGACAGGGGAAGGCTAAACTATGGCTACACCTTC. It translates to CASTRLDRGRLNYGYTF.

The chain couples TRBV23-1 to TRBJ2-7; D ambiguous. TRBV23-1 qualifies as an ORF whose function is uncertain. Trimming left V 0 bases short and J 3 bases short, with 9 bases between. The CDR3 is 14 residues long. CDR3 loop: CASSQSRQYYEQYF. CDR3 DNA sequence: TGCGCCAGCAGTCAATCGAGGCAGTACTACGAGCAGTACTTC.

The chain joins TRBV5-1 to TRBJ2-3, with TRBD2 identical over 13 bases. Germline V gene data show CDR1 as SGHRS and CDR2 as YFSETQ. Germline trimming cut 3 bases from V and 1 base from J; bases unmatched to any gene: 5. The CDR3 runs 17 residues. The CDR3: CASSWRTSGSGTDTQYF. In DNA form, the CDR3 reads TGCGCCAGCAGCTGGCGGACTAGCGGGAGTGGCACAGATACGCAGTATTTT. The full variable domain, rest sourced from reference TRBV5-1 and TRBJ2-3, is KAGVTQTPRYLIKTRGQQVTLSCSPISGHRSVSWYQQTPGQGLQFLFEYFSETQRNKGNFPGRFSGRQFSNSRSEMNVSTLELGDSALYLCASSWRTSGSGTDTQYFGPGTRLTVL.

This rearrangement joins TRBV6-1 to TRBJ2-4; D may be TRBD1 (5 bases). The germline V gene encodes CDR1 MNHNS and CDR2 SASEGT. The CDR3 has 16 residues. Trimming took 1 base from V and 3 from J, leaving 13 bases between them. The CDR3 region has the DNA TGTGCCAGCAGTGAAGGACAGACCCTTTTCAAAAACATTCAGTACTTC. Protein: CASSEGQTLFKNIQYF.

This chain uses TRBV5-6 with TRBJ2-7, with 10 bases lining up with TRBD2. The CDR3 extends over 15 amino acids. Germline values: CDR1 SGHDT, CDR2 YYEEEE. The V segment lost 1 base and the J segment 2 bases; nucleotides outside the gene matches: 3. In DNA form, the CDR3 reads TGTGCCAGCAGCTTGTTAGCGGGGGGTGCCTACGAGCAGTACTTC. Translation: CASSLLAGGAYEQYF.

The chain combines TRBV2 with TRBJ1-1; D might be TRBD1 (6 bases). This CDR3 region has 14 residues. CDR1 is SNHLY and CDR2 is FYNNEI in the germline V gene. V was pared by 6 bases and J by 4 bases, with 15 bases between. The CDR3 protein is CASSYTGSSTEAFF. CDR3 coding DNA: TGTGCCAGCAGCTACACAGGGTCGAGCACTGAAGCTTTCTTT.

This rearrangement joins TRBV2 to TRBJ1-1; D may be TRBD1 (6 bases). V lost 7 bases and J lost 8, with 11 bases in between. In germline, CDR1 is SNHLY, CDR2 FYNNEI. CDR3 size: 11 residues. The CDR3 loop is CASIRGREAFF. The CDR3 region has the DNA TGTGCCAGCATCAGGGGCCGGGAAGCTTTCTTT.